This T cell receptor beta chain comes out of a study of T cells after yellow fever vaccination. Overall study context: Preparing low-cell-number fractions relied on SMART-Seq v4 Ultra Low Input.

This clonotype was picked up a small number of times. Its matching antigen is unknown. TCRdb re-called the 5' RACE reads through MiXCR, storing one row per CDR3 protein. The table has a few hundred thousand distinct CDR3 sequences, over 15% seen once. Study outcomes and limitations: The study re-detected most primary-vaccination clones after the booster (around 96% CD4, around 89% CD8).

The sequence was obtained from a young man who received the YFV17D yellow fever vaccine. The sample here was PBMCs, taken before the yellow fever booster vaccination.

This CDR3 reads CASSQELLSTDTQYF. DNA of the CDR3: TGTGCCAGCAGCCAAGAACTCCTGAGCACAGATACGCAGTATTTT. The chain is built from TRBV4-2 and TRBJ2-3; D gene uncertain. The V end was cut by 0 bases, the J end by 0 bases, with 7 bases between. Germline V lookup: CDR1 LGHNA, CDR2 YNFKEQ. This CDR3 region has 15 residues.